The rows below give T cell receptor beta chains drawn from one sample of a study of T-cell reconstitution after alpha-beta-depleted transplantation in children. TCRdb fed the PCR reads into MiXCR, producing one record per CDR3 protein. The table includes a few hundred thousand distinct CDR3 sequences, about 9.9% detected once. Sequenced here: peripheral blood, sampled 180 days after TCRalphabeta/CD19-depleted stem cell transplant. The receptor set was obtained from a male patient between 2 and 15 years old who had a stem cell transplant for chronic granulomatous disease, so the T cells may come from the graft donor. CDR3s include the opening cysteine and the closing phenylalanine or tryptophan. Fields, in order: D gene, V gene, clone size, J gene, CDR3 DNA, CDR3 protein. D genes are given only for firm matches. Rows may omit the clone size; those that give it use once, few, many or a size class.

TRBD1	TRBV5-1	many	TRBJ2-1	TGCGCCAGCAGCCGCCTACGGGACAGGGCTACGAATGAGCAGTTCTTC	CASSRLRDRATNEQFF
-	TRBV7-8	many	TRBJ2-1	TGTGCCAGCAGCTTTTTGGGGGGCACGCACAATGAGCAGTTCTTC	CASSFLGGTHNEQFF
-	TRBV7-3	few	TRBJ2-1	TGTGCCAGCAGGGGGATCTACAATGAGCAGTTCTTC	CASRGIYNEQFF
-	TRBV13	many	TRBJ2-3	TGTGCCAGCAGCATCACAGATACGCAGTATTTT	CASSITDTQYF
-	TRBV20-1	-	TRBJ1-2	TGCAGTGCTCCTCGGACAGATGGCTACACCTTC	CSAPRTDGYTF
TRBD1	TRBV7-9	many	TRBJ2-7	TGTGCCAGCAGCTTAAGGGGACAGGGGCGATCCTACGAGCAGTACTTC	CASSLRGQGRSYEQYF
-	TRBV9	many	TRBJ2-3	TGTGCCAGCAGCGTAGGTCCAGTCTTCGATACGCAGTATTTT	CASSVGPVFDTQYF
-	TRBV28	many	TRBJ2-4	TGTGCCAGCAGTCACCCATTGGTGGCCGAGGCCAAAAACATTCAGTACTTC	CASSHPLVAEAKNIQYF
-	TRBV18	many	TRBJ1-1	TGTGCCAGCTCACCACCCCCTAAATCGGGGGGCACTGAAGCTTTCTTT	CASSPPPKSGGTEAFF
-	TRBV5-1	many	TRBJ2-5	TGCGCCAGCAGCTTGGGGCAGCAAGAGACCCAGTACTTC	CASSLGQQETQYF
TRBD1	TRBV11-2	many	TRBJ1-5	TGTGCCAGCAGCCTGGACAGGTTAAATCAGCCCCAGCATTTT	CASSLDRLNQPQHF
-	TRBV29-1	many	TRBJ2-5	TGCAGCGTTGAAGATCCACAGCATTCCGGGACAATAAATCAAGAGACCCAGTACTTC	CSVEDPQHSGTINQETQYF
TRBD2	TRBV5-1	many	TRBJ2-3	TGCGCCAGCAAACTAGCGGGAGGACTAGATACGCAGTATTTT	CASKLAGGLDTQYF
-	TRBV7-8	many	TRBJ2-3	TGTGCCAGCAGGGGAATCGGGGGCAGGACAGATACGCAGTATTTT	CASRGIGGRTDTQYF
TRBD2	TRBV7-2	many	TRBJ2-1	TGTGCCAGCAGCTTGGGACTAGCGGGGTCCTACAATGAGCAGTTCTTC	CASSLGLAGSYNEQFF
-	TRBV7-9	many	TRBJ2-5	TGTGCCAGCAGCTTAGTACACCACCAAGAGACCCAGTACTTC	CASSLVHHQETQYF
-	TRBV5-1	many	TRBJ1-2	TGCGCCAGCAGCCACGACGGTCAAAACTATGGCTACACCTTC	CASSHDGQNYGYTF
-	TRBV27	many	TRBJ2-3	TGTGCCAGCAGTTTTATTCGGGCGGCAGATACGCAGTATTTT	CASSFIRAADTQYF
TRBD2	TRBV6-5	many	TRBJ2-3	TGTGCCAGCAGTTACTCGACAACGGGAGGGCCTGGAGATACGCAGTATTTT	CASSYSTTGGPGDTQYF
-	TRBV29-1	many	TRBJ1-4	TGCAGCGTAGCAAAGGGAACTAATGAAAAACTGTTTTTT	CSVAKGTNEKLFF
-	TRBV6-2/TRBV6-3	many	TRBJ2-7	TGTGCCAGCACCCACTGGGCCTACTACGAGCAGTACTTC	CASTHWAYYEQYF
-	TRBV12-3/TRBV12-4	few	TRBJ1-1	TGTGCCAGCAGTTCACTGTTGAACACTGAAGCTTTCTTT	CASSSLLNTEAFF
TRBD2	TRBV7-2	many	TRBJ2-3	TGTGCCAGCAGCTTAGAGCGGGGGGCCCCAGATACGCAGTATTTT	CASSLERGAPDTQYF
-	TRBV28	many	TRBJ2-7	TGTGCCAGCAGCAGGGACCTCTACGAGCAGTACTTC	CASSRDLYEQYF
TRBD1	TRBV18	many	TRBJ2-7	TGTGCCAGCAGCCCTCGGACAGGCCCCTACGAGCAGTACTTC	CASSPRTGPYEQYF
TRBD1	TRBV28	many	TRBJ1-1	TGTGCCAGCAGTTCATTGCAGAGATCGACGACAGGGTTTTACACTGAAGCTTTCTTT	CASSSLQRSTTGFYTEAFF
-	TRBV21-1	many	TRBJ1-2	TGTGCCAGCAGCAAAGCCACAGGGGGCTATGGCTACACCTTC	CASSKATGGYGYTF
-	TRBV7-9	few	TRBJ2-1	TGTGCCAGCAGCTTAACTCGAGCGGCCTACAATGAGCAGTTCTTC	CASSLTRAAYNEQFF
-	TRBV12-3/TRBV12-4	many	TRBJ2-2	TGTGCCAGCAGTCCCCCGGGCGGTAGGGACACCGGGGAGCTGTTTTTT	CASSPPGGRDTGELFF
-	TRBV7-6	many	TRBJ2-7	TGTGCCAGCAGCTTAGGGGGCAGGGGAGACTACGAGCAGTACTTC	CASSLGGRGDYEQYF
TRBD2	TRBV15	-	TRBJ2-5	TGTGCCACCAGCAGAGATCTATCTAGCCGGGGGGGGGAGACCCAGTACTTC	CATSRDLSSRGGETQYF
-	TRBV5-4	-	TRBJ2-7	TGTGCCAGCAGCTTGGGTTCGGGAAAATCCTACGAGCAGTACTTC	CASSLGSGKSYEQYF
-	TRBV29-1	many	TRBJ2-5	TGCAGCGTTGAGAGGACAATCGAGACCCAGTACTTC	CSVERTIETQYF
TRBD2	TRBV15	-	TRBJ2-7	TGTGCCACCAGCAGAGGGATAGCGGCTAGCGGGAATCGTGTCTCCTACGAGCAGTACTTC	CATSRGIAASGNRVSYEQYF
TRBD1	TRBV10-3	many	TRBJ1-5	TGTGCCATCAGTGACCCCACAGGGGGTCAGCCCCAGCATTTT	CAISDPTGGQPQHF
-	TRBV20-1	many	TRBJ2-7	TGCAGTGCTAGTGTGACAGTCTACGAGCAGTACTTC	CSASVTVYEQYF
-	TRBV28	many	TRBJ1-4	TGTGCCAGCAGTTTTGGAGGGGTTGGGGAAAAACTGTTTTTT	CASSFGGVGEKLFF
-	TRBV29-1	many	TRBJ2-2	TGCAGCGTTGAAGATCTGAGGGTGGGGAACACCGGGGAGCTGTTTTTT	CSVEDLRVGNTGELFF
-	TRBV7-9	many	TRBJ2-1	TGTGCCAGCAGCTTCGACTCGTCAATGAAGCAGTTCTTC	CASSFDSSMKQFF
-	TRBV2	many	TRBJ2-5	TGTGCCAGCAGTCCGACAAAAGAGACCCAGTACTTC	CASSPTKETQYF
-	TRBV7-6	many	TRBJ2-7	TGTGCCAGCAGCCCCGGTCCGAAGTGGGAGCAGTACTTC	CASSPGPKWEQYF
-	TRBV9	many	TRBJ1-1	TGTGCCAGCGGTCCCGACGGGTTGACTGAAGCTTTCTTT	CASGPDGLTEAFF